This TCR beta chain was found in a study of blood T cell repertoires in COVID-19 (TCRdb year 2020). For the wider study: Collaborator samples came from the United States, Italy and Spain and covered acute and convalescent phases of COVID-19. A de-identified subject ID, COVID-19 status, age in years and sex were almost always included in the sample metadata. The samples were drawn from the first 160 participants of the ongoing ImmuneRACE study and from more than 1,000 subjects provided by 6 global collaborators. HLA class I and class II types, where available, came from metadata supplied by the sample provider rather than from assay-based typing. The material from the prospective study consisted of cDNA or gDNA derived from T cells, B-cell-depleted T cells, or PBMCs. The repertoires were made available in a free public database intended to serve as a resource for research on the immune response to SARS-CoV-2. Subjects who had been exposed to COVID-19, were actively infected with it, or had recovered from it provided the deeply sampled blood TCRbeta repertoires that made up the dataset.

Turning to this clone: The antigen it binds to is not known. No base quality information exists; no much larger clone differs at one position.

The immunoSEQ Assay, a bias-controlled multiplex PCR, was used to amplify TCRbeta CDR3 regions from genomic DNA. The authors' analysis ran thus. The number of nucleated cells in each sample was estimated from the amplification of reference gene primers within the assay. To quantify the absolute abundance of each unique TCRbeta CDR3 rearrangement, sequence reads were collapsed and filtered. For each sample, productive Simpson clonality was calculated as the square root of Simpson's diversity index across productive rearrangements. Not all clones reach the TCRdb copy of this immuneACCESS table, which keeps in-frame sequences only. Checked studies attribute under half of the gap to unresolved V genes and leave the rest unexplained. V, J and clone size are those of that table, while D and trimming were read from the DNA. For this sample there are under 200,000 clones; 84% appear just once. The biggest ten clones account for roughly 12% of the sample.

Participants in the prospective study were enrolled through a virtual design, were aged about 18 to 100 years, and lived in under 25 United States geographic areas. In the prospective study, cohorts were assigned on the basis of participant-reported clinical history obtained from a screening survey and a study questionnaire. Recovered participants in ImmuneRACE Cohort 3 were defined by two consecutive negative NP/OP PCR tests, clearance by a healthcare professional, or resolution of symptoms. In the prospective study, mobile phlebotomists collected whole blood, serum and a nasopharyngeal or oropharyngeal swab from each participant. Additional blood draws and questionnaires over an approximately 2-month period could optionally be provided by prospective study participants. Before DNA extraction, blood samples from the prospective study were shipped at room temperature or frozen. Paper-wide results and their limitations: Clinical and demographic metadata were provided uncurated, with the amount varying by source and participant.

Sequencing was carried out using PBMCs or T cells enriched from blood (not recorded which). The TCR was taken from a man aged 50-59 years who had recovered from COVID-19.

The CDR3 sequence is CATSRGLLRGQGNEQYF. The DNA is TGTGCCACCAGCAGGGGTCTTCTAAGGGGACAGGGGAACGAGCAGTACTTC. The rearranged segments are TRBV15 and TRBJ2-7, with 10 bases in between that match TRBD1. CDR1 and CDR2 are read off the germline V gene (reference sequence) as LNHNV and YYDKDF. Relative to germline, V is missing 3 bases and J is missing 5 bases, with 13 bases of the junction outside any gene match. Its CDR3 holds 17 amino acids, cysteine through phenylalanine. This entry keeps only the CDR3 DNA: 51 bases, framed from base 1. Supplemented by the reference TRBV15 and TRBJ2-7 proteins around the CDR3, the complete variable domain is DAMVIQNPRYQVTQFGKPVTLSCSQTLNHNVMYWYQQKSSQAPKLLFHYYDKDFNNEADTPDNFQSRRPNTSFCFLDIRSPGLGDTAMYLCATSRGLLRGQGNEQYFGPGTRLTVT.